This T cell receptor beta chain stems from a study of blood T cell repertoires in COVID-19. CDR3 length equals 15 residues. The V gene lost 4 bases and the J gene lost 7 bases, with 19 bases spanning the gap. Germline V gene data show CDR1 as PRHDT and CDR2 as FYEKMQ (reference sequence). Assay: immunoSEQ multiplex PCR; the TCRdb copy retains only in-frame clones and omits some. The data show about 310,000 clones, with 90% seen just once and 2.9% held by the top ten. The gene calls are TRBV13 and TRBJ2-5; D call uncertain. The TCR originated in a woman aged 25 to 39 with COVID-19, enrolled during active disease. Sequencing was done on a sample of peripheral blood. The CDR3 sequence is CASSWRALPFRTQYF. In nucleotides, the CDR3 is TGTGCCAGCAGCTGGAGAGCTCTCCCCTTCCGGACCCAGTACTTC.